This T cell receptor (beta chain) was found in a study of T cells after posttransplantation cyclophosphamide. Cyclophosphamide on days +3 and +4 followed busulfan-fludarabine conditioning and a marrow graft. This CDR3 region has 15 residues. The V and J ends lost 2 bases and 7 bases, in that order; junction bases with no gene match: 12. Germline V gives CDR1 SGHNT, CDR2 YYREEE (reference sequence). This clone was seen ten or more times. Its target is unknown. Study observations and caveats: Recipient CMV seropositivity and CMV reactivation strongly tracked TRB clonality. Later blood repertoires were often dominated by clones from the donor CD8+ memory compartment.

TCRdb's table, derived via immunoSEQ multiplex PCR, lists solely in-frame clones and lacks some. This sample has around 10,000 clones, each found more than once. The gene calls are TRBV5-4 and TRBJ2-7; 7 bases align to TRBD1. The clonotype originates from a female patient aged 40-50 years who received an allogeneic stem cell transplant from a related donor, was CMV-positive, and had no GVHD. Some T cells may arise from the graft donor. Sequences were derived from PBMCs, sampled after allogeneic stem cell transplant with posttransplant cyclophosphamide. The CDR3 loop reads CASSFPTGDLSEQYF. In DNA, the CDR3 is TGTGCCAGCAGCTTTCCTACAGGGGATCTATCTGAGCAGTACTTC.